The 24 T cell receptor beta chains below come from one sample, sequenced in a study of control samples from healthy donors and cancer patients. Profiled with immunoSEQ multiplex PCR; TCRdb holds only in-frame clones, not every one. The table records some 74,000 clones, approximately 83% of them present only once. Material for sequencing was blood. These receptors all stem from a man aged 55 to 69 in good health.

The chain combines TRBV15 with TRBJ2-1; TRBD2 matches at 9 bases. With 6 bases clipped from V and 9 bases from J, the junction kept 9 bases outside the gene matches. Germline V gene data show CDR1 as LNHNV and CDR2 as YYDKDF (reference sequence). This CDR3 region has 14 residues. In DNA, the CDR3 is TGTGCCACCAGGGTCGCGGGAGGGCCGGTTGAGCAGTTCTTC. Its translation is CATRVAGGPVEQFF. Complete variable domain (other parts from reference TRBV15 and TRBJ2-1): DAMVIQNPRYQVTQFGKPVTLSCSQTLNHNVMYWYQQKSSQAPKLLFHYYDKDFNNEADTPDNFQSRRPNTSFCFLDIRSPGLGDTAMYLCATRVAGGPVEQFFGPGTRLTVL.

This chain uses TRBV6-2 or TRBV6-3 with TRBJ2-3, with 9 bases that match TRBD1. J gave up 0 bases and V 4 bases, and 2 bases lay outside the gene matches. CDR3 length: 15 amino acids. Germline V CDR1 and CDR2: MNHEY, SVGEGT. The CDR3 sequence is CASSLGQGSTDTQYF. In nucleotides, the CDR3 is TGTGCCAGCAGTTTGGGACAGGGAAGCACAGATACGCAGTATTTT.

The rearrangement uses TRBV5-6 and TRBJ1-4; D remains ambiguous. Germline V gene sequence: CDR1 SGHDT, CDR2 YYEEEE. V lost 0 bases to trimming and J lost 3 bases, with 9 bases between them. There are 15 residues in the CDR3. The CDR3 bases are TGTGCCAGCAGCTTGGGTAGGGCGCCTAATGAAAAACTGTTTTTT. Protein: CASSLGRAPNEKLFF.

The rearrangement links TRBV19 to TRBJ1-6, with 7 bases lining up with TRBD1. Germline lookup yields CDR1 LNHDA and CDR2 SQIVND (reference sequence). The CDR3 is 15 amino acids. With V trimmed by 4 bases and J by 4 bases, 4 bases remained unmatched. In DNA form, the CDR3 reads TGTGCCAGTAGTAACCGGGACAGATATAATTCACCCCTCCACTTT. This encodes CASSNRDRYNSPLHF.

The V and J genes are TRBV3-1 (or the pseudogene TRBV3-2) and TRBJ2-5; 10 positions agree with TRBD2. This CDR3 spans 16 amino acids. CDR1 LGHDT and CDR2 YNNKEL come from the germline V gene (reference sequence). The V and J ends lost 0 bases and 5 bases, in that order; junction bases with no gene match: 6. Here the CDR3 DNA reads TGTGCCAGCAGCCAAGAGAGGCAGCGGGAGGGGGAGACCCAGTACTTC. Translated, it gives CASSQERQREGETQYF.

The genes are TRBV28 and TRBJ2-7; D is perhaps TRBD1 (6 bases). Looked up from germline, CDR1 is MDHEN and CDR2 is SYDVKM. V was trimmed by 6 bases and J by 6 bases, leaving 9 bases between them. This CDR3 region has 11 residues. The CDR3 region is CASRTGPEQYF. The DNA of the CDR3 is TGTGCCAGCAGGACAGGCCCCGAGCAGTACTTC.

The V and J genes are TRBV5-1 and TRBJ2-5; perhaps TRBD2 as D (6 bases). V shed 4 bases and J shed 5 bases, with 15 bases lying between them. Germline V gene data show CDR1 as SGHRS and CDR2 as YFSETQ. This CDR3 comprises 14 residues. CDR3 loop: CASSRAGLVETQYF. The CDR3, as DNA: TGCGCCAGCAGCCGGGCGGGGTTGGTGGAGACCCAGTACTTC.

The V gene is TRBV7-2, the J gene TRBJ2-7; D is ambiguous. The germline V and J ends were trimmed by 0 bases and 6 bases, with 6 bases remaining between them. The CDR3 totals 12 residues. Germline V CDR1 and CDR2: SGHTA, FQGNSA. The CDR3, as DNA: TGTGCCAGCAGCTTAGCGGGCTTCGAGCAGTACTTC. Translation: CASSLAGFEQYF.

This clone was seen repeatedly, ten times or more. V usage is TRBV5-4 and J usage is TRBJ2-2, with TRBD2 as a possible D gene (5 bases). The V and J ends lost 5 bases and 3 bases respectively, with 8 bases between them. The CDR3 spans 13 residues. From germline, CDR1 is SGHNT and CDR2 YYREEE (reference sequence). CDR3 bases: TGTGCCAGCAGTGGGAGCGACACCGGGGAGCTGTTTTTT. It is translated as CASSGSDTGELFF.

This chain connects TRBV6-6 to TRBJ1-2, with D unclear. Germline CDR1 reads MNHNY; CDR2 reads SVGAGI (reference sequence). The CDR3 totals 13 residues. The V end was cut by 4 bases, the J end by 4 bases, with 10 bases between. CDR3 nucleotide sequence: TGTGCCAGCAGTTTTGGCGGTACCTATGGCTACACCTTC. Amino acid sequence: CASSFGGTYGYTF.

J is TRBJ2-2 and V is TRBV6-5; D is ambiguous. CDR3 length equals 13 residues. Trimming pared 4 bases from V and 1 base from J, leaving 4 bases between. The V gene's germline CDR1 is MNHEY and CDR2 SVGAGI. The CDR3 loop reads CASSSGNTGELFF. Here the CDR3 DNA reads TGTGCCAGCAGTTCAGGGAACACCGGGGAGCTGTTTTTT.

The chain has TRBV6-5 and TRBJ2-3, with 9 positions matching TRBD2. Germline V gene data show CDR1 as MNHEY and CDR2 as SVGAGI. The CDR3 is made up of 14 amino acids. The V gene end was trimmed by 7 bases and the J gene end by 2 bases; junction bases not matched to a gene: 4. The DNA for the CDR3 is TGTGCCAGCATACTAGCGGGTCCCACAGATACGCAGTATTTT. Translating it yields CASILAGPTDTQYF.

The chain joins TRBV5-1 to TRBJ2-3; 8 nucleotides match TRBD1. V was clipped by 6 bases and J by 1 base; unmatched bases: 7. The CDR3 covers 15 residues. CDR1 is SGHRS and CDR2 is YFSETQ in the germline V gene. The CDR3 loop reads CASTPWGQGTDTQYF. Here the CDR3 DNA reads TGCGCCAGCACCCCGTGGGGACAGGGCACAGATACGCAGTATTTT.

This CDR3 reads CASSESRGNTGELFF. In DNA form, the CDR3 reads TGCGCCAGCAGTGAGTCAAGGGGGAACACCGGGGAGCTGTTTTTT. The J gene is TRBJ2-2, the V gene TRBV10-1, with D maybe TRBD1 (5 bases). The CDR3 totals 15 residues. The germline V gene has CDR1 WNHNN and CDR2 SYGVQD (reference sequence). V dropped 0 bases and J dropped 1 base, with 6 bases sitting between them.

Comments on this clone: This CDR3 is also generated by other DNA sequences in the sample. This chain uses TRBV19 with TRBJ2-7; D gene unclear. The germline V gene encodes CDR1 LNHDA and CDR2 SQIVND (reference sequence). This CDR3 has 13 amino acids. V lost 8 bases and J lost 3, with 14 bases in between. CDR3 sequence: CASSRGQDYEQYF. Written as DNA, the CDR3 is TGTGCCAGTTCTCGTGGGCAGGACTACGAGCAGTACTTC.

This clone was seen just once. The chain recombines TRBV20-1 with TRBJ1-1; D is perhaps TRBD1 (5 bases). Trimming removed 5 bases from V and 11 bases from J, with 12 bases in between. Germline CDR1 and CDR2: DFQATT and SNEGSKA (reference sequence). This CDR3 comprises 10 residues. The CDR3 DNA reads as TGCAGTGCTTCGACAGAGAATGCTTTCTTT. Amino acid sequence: CSASTENAFF.

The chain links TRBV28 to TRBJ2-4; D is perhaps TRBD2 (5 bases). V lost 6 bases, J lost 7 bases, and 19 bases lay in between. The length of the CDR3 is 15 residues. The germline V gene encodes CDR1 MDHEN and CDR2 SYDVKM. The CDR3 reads CASSTGTLYSNIQYF. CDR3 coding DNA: TGTGCCAGCAGCACGGGAACACTTTATAGTAACATTCAGTACTTC.

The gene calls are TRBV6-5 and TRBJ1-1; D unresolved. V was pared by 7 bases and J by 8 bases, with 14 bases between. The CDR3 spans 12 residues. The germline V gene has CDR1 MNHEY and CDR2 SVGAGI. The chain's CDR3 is CASNQQGGEAFF. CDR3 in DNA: TGTGCCAGCAACCAGCAAGGTGGGGAAGCTTTCTTT.

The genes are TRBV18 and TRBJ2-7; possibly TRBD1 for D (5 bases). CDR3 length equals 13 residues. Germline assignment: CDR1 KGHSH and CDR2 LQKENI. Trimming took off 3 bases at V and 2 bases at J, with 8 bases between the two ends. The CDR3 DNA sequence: TGTGCCAGCTCACCGGGGCTGACCTACGAGCAGTACTTC. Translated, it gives CASSPGLTYEQYF.

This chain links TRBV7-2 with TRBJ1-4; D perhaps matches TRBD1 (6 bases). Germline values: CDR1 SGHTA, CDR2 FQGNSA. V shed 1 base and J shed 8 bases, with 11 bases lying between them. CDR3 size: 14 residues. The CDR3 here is CASSLDFDREKLFF. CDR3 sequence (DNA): TGTGCCAGCAGCTTAGATTTCGACAGGGAAAAACTGTTTTTT. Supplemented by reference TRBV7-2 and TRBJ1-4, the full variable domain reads GAGVSQSPSNKVTEKGKDVELRCDPISGHTALYWYRQSLGQGLEFLIYFQGNSAPDKSGLPSDRFSAERTGGSVSTLTIQRTQQEDSAVYLCASSLDFDREKLFFGSGTQLSVL.

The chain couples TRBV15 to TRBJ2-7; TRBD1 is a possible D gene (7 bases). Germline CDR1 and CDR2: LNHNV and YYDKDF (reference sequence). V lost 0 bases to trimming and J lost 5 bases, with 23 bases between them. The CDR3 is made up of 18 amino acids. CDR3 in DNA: TGTGCCACCAGCAGAGATGGGCTGGCCGGGCCCAGGGGGGACGAGCAGTACTTC. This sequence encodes CATSRDGLAGPRGDEQYF.

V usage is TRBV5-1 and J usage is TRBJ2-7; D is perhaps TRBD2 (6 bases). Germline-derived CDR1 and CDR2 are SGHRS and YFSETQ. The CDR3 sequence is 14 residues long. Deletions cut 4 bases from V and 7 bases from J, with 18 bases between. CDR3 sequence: CASSGTSTAGEQYF. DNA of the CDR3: TGCGCCAGCAGCGGAACTAGCACGGCCGGGGAGCAGTACTTC.

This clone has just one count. In DNA, the CDR3 is TGTGCCAGCAGCCATGTCTTTACAGGTTACGAAGGGGGGACTAGCTCCTACGAGCAGTACTTC. Its translation: CASSHVFTGYEGGTSSYEQYF. This chain links TRBV4-2 with TRBJ2-7, with 8 bases that match TRBD2. The CDR3 is 21 residues long. J gave up 0 bases and V 3 bases, and 22 bases lay outside the gene matches. Germline-derived CDR1 and CDR2 are LGHNA and YNFKEQ.

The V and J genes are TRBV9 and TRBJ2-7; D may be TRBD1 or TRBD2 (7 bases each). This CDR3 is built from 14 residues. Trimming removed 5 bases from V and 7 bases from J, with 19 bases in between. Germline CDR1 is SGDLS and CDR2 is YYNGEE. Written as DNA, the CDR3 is TGTGCCAGCAGTGAGACAGGGAGGGAGGAGGAGCAGTACTTC. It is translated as CASSETGREEEQYF.